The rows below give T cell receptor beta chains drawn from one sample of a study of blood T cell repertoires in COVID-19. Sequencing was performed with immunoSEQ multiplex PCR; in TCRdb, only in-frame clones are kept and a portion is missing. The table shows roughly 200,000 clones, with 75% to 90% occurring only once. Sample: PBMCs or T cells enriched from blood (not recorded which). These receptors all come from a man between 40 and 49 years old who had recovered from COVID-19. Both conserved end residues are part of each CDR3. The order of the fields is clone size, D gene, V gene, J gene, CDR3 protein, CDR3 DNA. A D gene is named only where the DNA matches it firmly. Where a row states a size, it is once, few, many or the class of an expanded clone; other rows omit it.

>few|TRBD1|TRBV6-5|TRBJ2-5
CASSYGTGGGQETQYF
TGTGCCAGCAGTTACGGGACAGGGGGGGGGCAAGAGACCCAGTACTTC
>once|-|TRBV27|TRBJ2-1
CASSRLSTGLKDIDEQFF
TGTGCCAGCAGTAGGCTCTCGACAGGTCTTAAAGATATCGATGAGCAGTTCTTC
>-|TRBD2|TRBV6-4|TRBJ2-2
CASSSGSTGELFF
TGTGCCAGCAGTAGCGGGAGCACCGGGGAGCTGTTTTTT
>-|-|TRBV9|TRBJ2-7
CASSPGDYEQYF
TGTGCCAGCAGCCCAGGGGATTACGAGCAGTACTTC
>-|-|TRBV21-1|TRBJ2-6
CASSKEKRMIRVLPSSGANVLTF
TGTGCCAGCAGCAAAGAAAAGAGGATGATCAGAGTCCTACCTAGCTCTGGGGCCAACGTCCTGACTTTC
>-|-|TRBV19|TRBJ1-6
CASRTSSYNSPLHF
TGTGCCAGTAGAACTAGCTCCTATAATTCACCCCTCCACTTT
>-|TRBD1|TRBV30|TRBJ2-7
CAWSVQWRTGGYEQYF
TGTGCCTGGAGTGTACAATGGAGGACAGGGGGCTACGAGCAGTACTTC
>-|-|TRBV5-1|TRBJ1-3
CASSLVGASSSGNTIYF
TGCGCCAGCAGCTTGGTAGGAGCCTCAAGCTCTGGAAACACCATATATTTT
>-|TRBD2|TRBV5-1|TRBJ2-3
CASSLKRGVSTDTQYF
TGCGCCAGCAGCTTAAAGCGGGGGGTTAGCACAGATACGCAGTATTTT
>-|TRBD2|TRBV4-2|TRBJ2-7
CASSPRGGTYEQYF
TGTGCCAGCAGCCCCCGGGGAGGGACCTACGAGCAGTACTTC
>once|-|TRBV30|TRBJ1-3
CAWTLTGLSGNTIYF
TGTGCCTGGACCCTGACAGGTCTCTCTGGAAACACCATATATTTT
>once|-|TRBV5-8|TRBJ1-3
CASSLKGVSGNTIYF
TGTGCCAGCAGTTTGAAAGGGGTCTCTGGAAACACCATATATTTT
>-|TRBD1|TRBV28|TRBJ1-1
CASSPPGGYSMNTEAFF
TGTGCCAGCAGTCCACCAGGGGGTTATAGCATGAACACTGAAGCTTTCTTT
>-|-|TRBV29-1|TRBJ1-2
CRPRAGNGYTF
TGCAGGCCGAGGGCAGGTAATGGCTACACCTTC
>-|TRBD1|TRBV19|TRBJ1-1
CASSTLRTGYTEAFF
TGTGCCAGTAGTACTTTACGGACAGGGTACACTGAAGCTTTCTTT
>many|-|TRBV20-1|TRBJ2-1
CSASSLNNEQFF
TGCAGTGCTAGTTCCCTAAATAATGAGCAGTTCTTC
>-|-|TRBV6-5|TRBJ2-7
CASSYGRGYEQYF
TGTGCCAGCAGTTACGGAAGGGGATACGAGCAGTACTTC
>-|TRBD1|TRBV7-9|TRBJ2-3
CASSQTQGVDTQYF
TGTGCCAGCAGCCAGACGCAGGGGGTAGATACGCAGTATTTT
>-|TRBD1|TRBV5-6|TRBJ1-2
CASSWGTDNYGYTF
TGTGCCAGCAGCTGGGGGACAGATAACTATGGCTACACCTTC
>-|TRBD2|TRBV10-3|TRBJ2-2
CATHPSSGGESAYTGELFF
TGTGCCACCCATCCATCTAGCGGGGGCGAAAGTGCGTACACCGGGGAGCTGTTTTTT
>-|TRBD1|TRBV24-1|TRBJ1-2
CATSEEGQSANYGYTF
TGTGCCACCAGTGAGGAGGGACAGTCAGCTAACTATGGCTACACCTTC
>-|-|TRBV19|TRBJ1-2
CASSIIIGDGYTF
TGTGCCAGTAGTATCATTATAGGAGATGGCTACACCTTC
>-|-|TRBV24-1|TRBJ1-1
CATSDTNSPRAFF
TGTGCCACCAGTGACACCAACAGCCCAAGGGCTTTCTTT
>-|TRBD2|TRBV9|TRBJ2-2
CASSVETQGGTGELFF
TGTGCCAGCAGCGTAGAAACTCAGGGAGGGACCGGGGAGCTGTTTTTT
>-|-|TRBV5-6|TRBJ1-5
CASSLAGNQPQHF
TGTGCCAGCAGCTTGGCAGGGAATCAGCCCCAGCATTTT
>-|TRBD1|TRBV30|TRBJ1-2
CAWIGQGNGYTF
TGTGCCTGGATAGGACAGGGGAATGGCTACACCTTC
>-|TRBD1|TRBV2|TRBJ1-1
CASKMDRANTEAFF
TGTGCCAGCAAGATGGACAGGGCGAACACTGAAGCTTTCTTT
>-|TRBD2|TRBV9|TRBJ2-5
CASSPPGGVTRDTQYF
TGTGCCAGCAGCCCTCCCGGGGGGGTCACAAGAGATACCCAGTACTTC
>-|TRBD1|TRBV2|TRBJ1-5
CASSPTGGAGQPQHF
TGTGCCAGCAGTCCAACAGGGGGCGCAGGTCAGCCCCAGCATTTT
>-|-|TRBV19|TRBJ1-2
CASSSSWTPYGYTF
TGTGCCAGTAGTAGTTCCTGGACACCCTATGGCTACACCTTC
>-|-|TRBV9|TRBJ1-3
CASSVGGVKRARDTIYF
TGTGCCAGCAGCGTAGGGGGTGTGAAGAGGGCTAGGGACACCATATATTTT
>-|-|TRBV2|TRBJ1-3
CASSVPGAGNTIYF
TGTGCCAGCAGTGTTCCAGGGGCTGGAAACACCATATATTTT
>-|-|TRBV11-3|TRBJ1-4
CASSFWRNEKLFF
TGTGCCAGCAGCTTCTGGAGGAATGAAAAACTGTTTTTT
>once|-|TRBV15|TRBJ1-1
CATSRDRVAGDTEAFF
TGTGCCACCAGCAGAGATAGGGTTGCGGGTGACACTGAAGCTTTCTTT
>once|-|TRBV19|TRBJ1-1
CASSPAPAGWPTEAFF
TGTGCCAGTAGCCCCGCGCCAGCGGGATGGCCCACTGAAGCTTTCTTT
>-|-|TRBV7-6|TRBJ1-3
CASSLGAGNLNTIYF
TGTGCCAGCAGCTTAGGGGCAGGGAACCTGAACACCATATATTTT
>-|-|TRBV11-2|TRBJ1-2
CASSLERASGYGYTF
TGTGCCAGCAGCTTAGAAAGAGCTTCAGGATATGGCTACACCTTC
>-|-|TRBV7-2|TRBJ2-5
CASSLQGTQYF
TGTGCCAGCAGCTTACAGGGGACCCAGTACTTC
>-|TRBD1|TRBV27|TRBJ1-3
CASSLTGGSTGNTIYF
TGTGCCAGCAGTTTGACAGGGGGATCTACTGGAAACACCATATATTTT
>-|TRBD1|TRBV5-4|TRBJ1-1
CASRSGGRTEAFF
TGTGCCAGCAGGTCAGGGGGTAGGACTGAAGCTTTCTTT
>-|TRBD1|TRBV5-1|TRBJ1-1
CASSWGQGMNTEAFF
TGCGCCAGCAGCTGGGGACAGGGGATGAACACTGAAGCTTTCTTT
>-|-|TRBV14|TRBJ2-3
CASSQELADTQYF
TGTGCCAGCAGCCAAGAATTAGCAGATACGCAGTATTTT
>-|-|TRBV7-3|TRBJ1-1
CASSHAGDTEAFF
TGTGCCAGCAGCCACGCAGGGGACACTGAAGCTTTCTTT
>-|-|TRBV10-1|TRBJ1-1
CASSEGTLGNTEAFF
TGCGCCAGCAGTGAGGGGACTCTGGGGAACACTGAAGCTTTCTTT
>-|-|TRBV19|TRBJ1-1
CASSPMGANTEAFF
TGTGCCAGTAGTCCGATGGGAGCGAACACTGAAGCTTTCTTT
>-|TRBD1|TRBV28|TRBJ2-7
CASSLLDRDSHEQYF
TGTGCCAGCAGTTTATTAGACAGGGATTCCCACGAGCAGTACTTC
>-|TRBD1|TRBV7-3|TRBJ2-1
CASSLGGQGHNEQFF
TGTGCCAGCAGCTTAGGGGGACAGGGTCACAATGAGCAGTTCTTC
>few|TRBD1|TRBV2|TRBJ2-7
CASSETGGPYEQYF
TGTGCCAGCAGCGAAACAGGGGGTCCCTACGAGCAGTACTTC